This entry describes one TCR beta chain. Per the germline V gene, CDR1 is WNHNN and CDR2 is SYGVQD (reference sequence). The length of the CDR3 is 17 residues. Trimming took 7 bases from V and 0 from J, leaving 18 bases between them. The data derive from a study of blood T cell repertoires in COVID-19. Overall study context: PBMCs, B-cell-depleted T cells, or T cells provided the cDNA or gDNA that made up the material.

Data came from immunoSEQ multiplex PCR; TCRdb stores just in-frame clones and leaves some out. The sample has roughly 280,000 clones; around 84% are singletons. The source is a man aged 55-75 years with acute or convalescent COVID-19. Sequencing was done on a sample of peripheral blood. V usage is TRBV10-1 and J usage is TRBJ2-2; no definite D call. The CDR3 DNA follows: TGCGCCAGCAAAAAGGAGCTAGGAACCTCGAACACCGGGGAGCTGTTTTTT. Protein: CASKKELGTSNTGELFF.